The subject of this entry is one T cell receptor beta chain. No antigen is known for it. Only in-frame clones appear in the TCRdb table, and some are missing; sequencing was by immunoSEQ multiplex PCR. This table holds 72,000 or so clones, about nine tenths found once. This specimen belongs to a study of OX40 agonist ivuxolimab in advanced cancers. Study at large: The patients' treatment was ivuxolimab, an agonistic anti-OX40 (CD134) antibody. There were three patients with partial responses, one having hepatocellular carcinoma and two cutaneous melanoma. Recorded diagnoses for dose-escalation patients were hepatocellular carcinoma, melanoma, renal cell or head and neck cancer. Study outcomes and limitations: Mean expanded clone counts were higher in CD8+ than CD4+ T cells.

Source: CD4+ or CD8+ T cells sorted from blood, taken in a trial of the OX40 agonist ivuxolimab. This sequence was found in an adult with an advanced solid tumor such as melanoma, head and neck, liver or kidney cancer.

The CDR3 bases are TGCGCCAGCAGCCAAGCCCGGACAGGGGGTGTATTCTCTGGAAACACCATATATTTT. Protein product: CASSQARTGGVFSGNTIYF. The V gene is TRBV4-3, the J gene TRBJ1-3, with TRBD1 identical over 10 bases. CDR3 length: 19 residues. Germline V CDR1 and CDR2: LGHNA, YSLEER. Trimming at V came to 1 base and at J to 0 bases, leaving 9 bases not matched to a gene.